The 15 T cell receptor beta chains given below trace back to one sample, sequenced in a study of T cells in Graves' hyperthyroidism and ophthalmopathy. What was amplified from RNA transcripts were TCR beta CDR3 regions. Carried out on the TCR CDR3, a first-round RT-PCR used the HTBI primer set. TCRdb itself ran the multiplex PCR reads through MiXCR, one entry per CDR3 protein. The sample has fewer than 450,000 distinct CDR3 sequences; about a sixth are singletons. The sequenced sample consisted of blood. The source is a woman aged 30 to 39 with Graves' hyperthyroidism that later progressed to Graves' ophthalmopathy.

For this clonotype: Possible read error: a much larger clone is one base away. The missing conserved phenylalanine or tryptophan at the end of this CDR3 makes a read error likely. The chain joins TRBV5-1 to TRBJ2-2; no clear D gene. The V and J ends lost 3 bases and 1 base respectively, with 10 bases between them. This CDR3 is built from 15 residues. Germline V lookup: CDR1 SGHRS, CDR2 YFSETQ. CDR3 sequence: CASSSRTGNTGELFL. DNA for the CDR3: TGCGCCAGCAGCTCGCGGACGGGGAACACCGGGGAGCTGTTTTTG.

The gene calls are TRBV29-1 and TRBJ2-2; 12 bases are a match to TRBD2. V was pared by 6 bases and J by 1 base, with 3 bases of the junction left unmatched. The length of the CDR3 is 15 residues. CDR1 is SQVTM, CDR2 ANQGSEA, per germline. The CDR3 sequence: CSVRTSGKNTGELFF. CDR3 nucleotides: TGCAGCGTCCGGACTAGCGGGAAGAACACCGGGGAGCTGTTTTTT.

A remark on this clonotype: The germline gene is not matched at one end of the junction; a read error may be the cause. The CDR3 region is CVSRRGVTNTGELFF. CDR3 coding DNA: TGCGTCAGCAGGAGGGGAGTTACGAACACCGGGGAGCTGTTTTTT. J is TRBJ2-2 and V is TRBV5-1, with D possibly matching TRBD2 (6 bases). Germline V gives CDR1 SGHRS, CDR2 YFSETQ. CDR3 length equals 15 residues.

This clonotype was counted at least ten times. The CDR3 spells CASSLAFGGQGPILHWSSYEQYF. CDR3 in DNA: TGTGCCAGCAGCTTAGCCTTTGGAGGCCAGGGCCCGATACTACACTGGAGCTCCTACGAGCAGTACTTC. This rearrangement joins TRBV11-2 to TRBJ2-7, with D perhaps being TRBD1 or TRBD2 (5 bases each). Germline V lookup: CDR1 SGHAT, CDR2 FQNNGV. CDR3 length: 23 amino acids. The V end lost 1 base, the J end lost 0 bases, and 34 bases lay between the germline ends.

This chain's CDR3 is CSAPRTGGSFMNTEAFF. The CDR3 nucleotides are TGCAGTGCCCCCCGGACAGGGGGCAGTTTTATGAACACTGAAGCTTTCTTT. The rearrangement joins TRBV20-1 to TRBJ1-1; TRBD1 aligns across 11 bases. The V and J ends lost 6 bases and 0 bases, in that order; junction bases with no gene match: 12. The germline CDR1 and CDR2 sequences are DFQATT and SNEGSKA (reference sequence). The CDR3 spans 17 residues.

There are a few counts of this clonotype. This chain links TRBV9 with TRBJ1-3; TRBD1 matches at 7 bases. The CDR3 has 16 amino acids. Losses at the gene ends were 0 bases for V and 4 bases for J; bases not matched to a gene: 7. CDR1 and CDR2 (germline): SGDLS, YYNGEE. DNA of the CDR3: TGTGCCAGCAGCGTAGAGGGCAGGGGGTTCGGAAACACCATATATTTT. It codes for CASSVEGRGFGNTIYF.

The CDR3 DNA reads TGTGCCAGCAGTCCTCGGGGGAGACTCTACGAGCAGTACTTC. Amino acid sequence: CASSPRGRLYEQYF. This sequence joins TRBV27 and TRBJ2-7; D perhaps matches TRBD2 (6 bases). With 5 bases removed from V and 3 bases from J, the gap between germline ends came to 14 bases. The germline V gene has CDR1 MNHEY and CDR2 SMNVEV (reference sequence). The CDR3 length is 14 residues.

This clonotype showed up many times. The chain employs TRBV11-2 and TRBJ2-1; 8 nucleotides line up with TRBD1. Per germline, CDR1 SGHAT and CDR2 FQNNGV. The junction had 8 bases not matched to a gene; V was cut back by 9 bases and J by 4 bases. The CDR3 extends over 14 amino acids. The CDR3 bases are TGTGCCAGTAAGACAGGGGTAGGTTACAATGAGCAGTTCTTC. Translation gives CASKTGVGYNEQFF.

This clonotype was seen ten or more times. Germline is not matched at one junction end, which may reflect a read error. The chain has TRBV2 and TRBJ2-1, with 13 bases matching TRBD2. This CDR3 region has 15 residues. CDR1 and CDR2 from the germline V gene are SNHLY and FYNNEI. The CDR3 region is CASRTTSGGLNGQFF. CDR3 bases: TGTGCCAGCAGAACGACTAGCGGGGGGCTGAATGGGCAGTTCTTC.

This clonotype was recorded at least ten times. The V call is TRBV5-1, the J call TRBJ2-1; TRBD2 matches at 8 bases. The CDR3 is 14 amino acids. Germline lookup yields CDR1 SGHRS and CDR2 YFSETQ. V trimming: 3 bases; J trimming: 8 bases; junction bases outside the gene matches: 7. The CDR3 loop is CASSSGGHYDEQFF. The CDR3 DNA follows: TGCGCCAGCAGCTCGGGGGGGCATTACGATGAGCAGTTCTTC. Variable domain in full (rest from reference TRBV5-1 and TRBJ2-1): KAGVTQTPRYLIKTRGQQVTLSCSPISGHRSVSWYQQTPGQGLQFLFEYFSETQRNKGNFPGRFSGRQFSNSRSEMNVSTLELGDSALYLCASSSGGHYDEQFFGPGTRLTVL.

Concerning this clonotype: A clone one base away is much larger, so this may be a read error. The chain has TRBV20-1 and TRBJ2-7; 16 nucleotides align to TRBD2. This CDR3 is 17 amino acids long. CDR1 and CDR2 (germline): DFQATT, SNEGSKA (reference sequence). V was clipped by 7 bases and J by 4 bases; unmatched bases: 13. The CDR3 loop reads CSVKSGTSGRAGYEQYF. CDR3 DNA: TGCAGTGTAAAGTCAGGGACTAGCGGGAGGGCCGGGTACGAGCAGTACTTC.

This rearrangement joins TRBV6-1 to TRBJ1-1, with a possible D match to TRBD1 (5 bases). From germline, CDR1 is MNHNS and CDR2 SASEGT. This CDR3 region has 14 residues. Trimming shortened V by 5 bases and J by 0 bases, and 10 bases separated the two germline ends. CDR3 sequence reads: CASSKRGVNTEAFF. As DNA, the CDR3 is TGTGCCAGCAGTAAGCGGGGGGTGAACACTGAAGCTTTCTTT.

This clonotype was counted many times. The V gene is TRBV2, the J gene TRBJ2-7; D may be TRBD1 (6 bases). The V gene's germline CDR1 is SNHLY and CDR2 FYNNEI. V gave up 10 bases and J gave up 6 bases, with 13 bases separating them. This CDR3 region has 11 residues. CDR3 region: CATAQGSEQYF. The CDR3 DNA is TGTGCCACCGCCCAGGGGAGCGAGCAGTACTTC. The variable domain in full, completed from reference TRBV2 and TRBJ2-7, reads EPEVTQTPSHQVTQMGQEVILRCVPISNHLYFYWYRQILGQKVEFLVSFYNNEISEKSEIFDDQFSVERPDGSNFTLKIRSTKLEDSAMYFCATAQGSEQYFGPGTRLTVT.

This clonotype was seen at least ten times. The gene calls are TRBV29-1 and TRBJ1-1; D is perhaps TRBD1 (6 bases). V was clipped by 3 bases and J by 3 bases, with 17 bases between them. The CDR3 is 15 amino acids. CDR1 SQVTM and CDR2 ANQGSEA come from the germline V gene. This CDR3 reads CSVDRGEGEHTEAFF. The CDR3 DNA reads as TGCAGCGTTGATAGAGGAGAGGGGGAACACACTGAAGCTTTCTTT.

Comment on this clonotype: This sequence may be a read error, since a much larger clone differs from it by one base. The chain is built from TRBV11-1 and TRBJ2-7; D gene uncertain. CDR1 SGHAT and CDR2 FQDESV come from the germline V gene (reference sequence). There are 13 residues in the CDR3. The CDR3 here is CASSSSFSARQHF. In DNA, the CDR3 is TGTGCCAGCAGCTCTTCCTTCAGTGCGCGGCAGCACTTC.